This T cell receptor beta chain was obtained from a study of blood T cell repertoires in COVID-19. Study-wide background: Acute and convalescent COVID-19 samples came from the United States, Italy and Spain.

This table comes from immunoSEQ multiplex PCR, and its TCRdb copy is limited to in-frame clones, with some not included. The table lists about 330,000 clones, roughly 90% of them singletons. The J segment lost 4 bases and the V segment lost 4 bases, leaving 6 bases of the junction unmatched. CDR3 length equals 15 residues. Looked up from germline, CDR1 is ENHRY and CDR2 is SYGVKD. The sequenced material came from peripheral blood. The chain joins TRBV10-3 to TRBJ2-5, with TRBD2 identical over 10 bases. The clonotype originates from a man between 18 and 29 years old who had recovered from COVID-19. DNA of the CDR3: TGTGCCATCAGTGGGCTAGCGGGAGTGACAGAGACCCAGTACTTC. Protein: CAISGLAGVTETQYF.